The 11 T cell receptor beta chains listed next were all sequenced from one sample in a study of blood T cell repertoires in COVID-19. Generated by immunoSEQ multiplex PCR, the TCRdb table keeps only in-frame clones and is missing some. Of hundreds of thousands of clones listed, approximately 87% were seen once; the top ten hold 10%. The specimen sequenced was PBMCs or T cells enriched from blood (not recorded which). The receptors stem from a woman between 45 and 65 years old who had recovered from COVID-19.

The DNA of the CDR3 is TGTGCCAGCAGCCAAGATCCATCCGCGGCTGGCTACACCTTC. This sequence encodes CASSQDPSAAGYTF. The chain carries TRBV3-1 (or the pseudogene TRBV3-2) and TRBJ1-2, with D unclear. The CDR3 is made up of 14 amino acids. Germline V gene data show CDR1 as LGHDT and CDR2 as YNNKEL (reference sequence). The V gene lost 0 bases and the J gene lost 7 bases, with 12 bases spanning the gap.

The rearrangement links TRBV13 to TRBJ1-1, with D possibly being TRBD1 (6 bases). Deletions cut 5 bases from V and 0 bases from J, with 10 bases between. CDR3 length equals 14 residues. CDR1 is PRHDT, CDR2 FYEKMQ, per germline (reference sequence). The CDR3 nucleotides read TGTGCCAGCAGCCGACAGGAGATGAACACTGAAGCTTTCTTT. Encoded protein: CASSRQEMNTEAFF.

This chain links TRBV3-1 (or the pseudogene TRBV3-2) with TRBJ1-2, with D perhaps matching TRBD1 (5 bases). This CDR3 has 15 amino acids. Trimming shortened V by 1 base and J by 2 bases, and 11 bases separated the two germline ends. CDR1 LGHDT and CDR2 YNNKEL come from the germline V gene (reference sequence). CDR3 sequence: CASSQVDRANYGYTF. CDR3 DNA: TGTGCCAGCAGCCAAGTCGACAGAGCCAACTATGGCTACACCTTC.

This clone was detected once. This chain joins TRBV3-1 (or the pseudogene TRBV3-2) and TRBJ1-1; D call uncertain. Deletions cut 1 base from V and 3 bases from J, with 6 bases between. Germline values: CDR1 LGHDT, CDR2 YNNKEL (reference sequence). This CDR3 region has 13 residues. Here the CDR3 reads CASSQGGDTEAFF. The CDR3 DNA reads TGTGCCAGCAGCCAAGGAGGAGACACTGAAGCTTTCTTT.

The V gene is TRBV4-2, the J gene TRBJ2-1; D unresolved. The CDR3 covers 11 residues. CDR1 LGHNA and CDR2 YNFKEQ come from the germline V gene. V was cut by 5 bases and J by 8 bases, with 7 bases left in between. The chain's CDR3 is CASSLGDEQFF. Written as DNA, the CDR3 is TGTGCCAGCAGCTTAGGAGATGAGCAGTTCTTC.

The rearrangement uses TRBV4-1 and TRBJ1-2; tentatively, D is TRBD1 (6 bases). Trimming pared 0 bases from V and 2 bases from J, leaving 10 bases between. Germline V gene lookup returns CDR1 MGHRA and CDR2 YSYEKL. The CDR3 is 15 amino acids. The CDR3 DNA reads TGCGCCAGCAGCCAAGATCAGGGGAACAACTATGGCTACACCTTC. As protein: CASSQDQGNNYGYTF.

The chain uses TRBV5-1 and TRBJ1-2; tentative D call: TRBD1 (6 bases). Trimming removed 0 bases at V and 1 base at J, with 10 bases between. Germline V CDR1 and CDR2: SGHRS, YFSETQ. This CDR3 is 15 amino acids long. CDR3 sequence (DNA): TGCGCCAGCAGCTTGGCACAGGGATTTAACTATGGCTACACCTTC. It translates to CASSLAQGFNYGYTF.

V and J are TRBV6-5 and TRBJ2-2; 8 bases match TRBD1. Germline CDR1 MNHEY, CDR2 SVGAGI. The CDR3 consists of 16 residues. Trimming cost V 2 bases and J 2 bases; bases outside gene matches: 4. The CDR3 sequence is CASSYGTGLNTGELFF. For the CDR3, the DNA is TGTGCCAGCAGTTACGGGACAGGATTAAACACCGGGGAGCTGTTTTTT.

The V call is TRBV6-2 or TRBV6-3, the J call TRBJ1-1; D perhaps matches TRBD1 (6 bases). The ends were cut back, 2 bases at V and 1 base at J, with 11 bases in the middle. Germline CDR1 reads MNHEY; CDR2 reads SVGEGT. The CDR3 is 15 amino acids. The CDR3 DNA reads as TGTGCCAGCAGTTACCGGCCAGGGGCGAACACTGAAGCTTTCTTT. Its translation is CASSYRPGANTEAFF.

The CDR3 here is CAWSVLENTIYF. Here the CDR3 DNA reads TGTGCCTGGAGTGTACTAGAAAACACCATATATTTT. The rearrangement joins TRBV30 to TRBJ1-3; no definite D call. The CDR3 consists of 12 residues. Trimming removed 0 bases from V and 6 bases from J, with 6 bases in between. CDR1 and CDR2 from the germline V gene are GTSNPN and SVGIG (reference sequence).

This sequence joins TRBV6-2 or TRBV6-3 and TRBJ1-1, with D possibly being TRBD1 (5 bases). This CDR3 is 15 amino acids long. Per the germline V gene, CDR1 is MNHEY and CDR2 is SVGEGT. V lost 0 bases, J lost 0 bases, and 8 bases lay in between. The CDR3 coding sequence is TGTGCCAGCAGTTACTCACCAGGGTTGAACACTGAAGCTTTCTTT. It translates to CASSYSPGLNTEAFF.